This passage covers 11 T cell receptor beta chains from one sample sequenced in a study of identical twins. MiXCR, run by TCRdb on the 5' RACE reads, gives a single entry per CDR3 protein. The table has hundreds of thousands of distinct CDR3 sequences, less than 10% seen once. This sample also appeared in a second study, on yellow fever vaccine responses in identical twins.

Sequencing input: PBMCs. These receptors originate from a woman between 18 and 29 years old in good health.

The chain uses TRBV25-1 and TRBJ1-5; no reliable D call. V was cut by 5 bases and J by 0 bases, with 5 bases left in between. Germline V gene lookup returns CDR1 MGHDK and CDR2 SYGVNS. This CDR3 spans 13 amino acids. In DNA, the CDR3 is TGTGCCAGCAGTATCAATAGCAATCAGCCCCAGCATTTT. Translated: CASSINSNQPQHF.

Many counts were recorded for this clonotype. The chain employs TRBV7-8 and TRBJ2-7; tentative D call: TRBD2 (5 bases). Trimming removed 0 bases at V and 4 bases at J, with 7 bases between. There are 13 residues in the CDR3. CDR1 SGHVS and CDR2 FQNEAQ come from the germline V gene. In nucleotides, the CDR3 is TGTGCCAGCAGCTTAGCAAGGGAGTACGAGCAGTACTTC. The encoded protein is CASSLAREYEQYF.

This clonotype was detected only a few times. This chain uses TRBV4-3 with TRBJ1-5, with TRBD1 as a possible D gene (6 bases). Germline loops: CDR1 LGHNA, CDR2 YSLEER. Trimming cost V 0 bases and J 6 bases, with 12 bases left between them. This CDR3 has 15 amino acids. The CDR3 coding sequence is TGCGCCAGCAGCCAAGATCGGGGGGGCACTCAGCCCCAGCATTTT. Amino acid sequence: CASSQDRGGTQPQHF.

This clonotype has more than one count but fewer than ten. The gene calls are TRBV7-2 and TRBJ1-1; D is unclear. In germline, CDR1 is SGHTA, CDR2 FQGNSA. Trimming took 8 bases from V and 4 from J, leaving 17 bases between them. This CDR3 spans 14 amino acids. This chain's CDR3 is CASALLAGGTEAFF. The CDR3 bases are TGTGCCAGCGCCCTTCTTGCGGGAGGCACTGAAGCTTTCTTT.

The CDR3 here is CASSLVSDREQPQHF. CDR3 coding DNA: TGTGCCAGCAGCTTAGTTTCGGACAGGGAACAGCCCCAGCATTTT. V usage is TRBV7-2 and J usage is TRBJ1-5; 8 bases line up with TRBD1. CDR1 SGHTA and CDR2 FQGNSA come from the germline V gene. Trimming at V came to 1 base and at J to 7 bases, leaving 6 bases not matched to a gene. The CDR3 contains 15 residues.

This clonotype was counted at least ten times. The V gene is TRBV29-1, the J gene TRBJ2-5; D assignment may be TRBD1 or TRBD2 (5 bases each). Germline V gene data show CDR1 as SQVTM and CDR2 as ANQGSEA. CDR3 length: 15 amino acids. Trimming removed 6 bases at V and 2 bases at J, with 19 bases between. As DNA, the CDR3 is TGCAGCGTCTCCCAGAGCCGGGACCCACAAGAGACCCAGTACTTC. Translation: CSVSQSRDPQETQYF.

This clonotype has only a few counts. The chain joins TRBV25-1 to TRBJ2-7; 12 bases are a match to TRBD2. V dropped 3 bases and J dropped 5; count of bases not matched to a gene: 11. This CDR3 contains 17 residues. In germline, CDR1 is MGHDK, CDR2 SYGVNS. CDR3 bases: TGTGCCAGCAGTGATCGGGGCGCTAGCGGGAGGGCCAACGAGCAGTACTTC. Its protein product is CASSDRGASGRANEQYF.

This clonotype was seen at least ten times. The chain employs TRBV12-3 or TRBV12-4 and TRBJ2-7; 9 nucleotides line up with TRBD1. With V trimmed by 1 base and J by 7 bases, 5 bases remained unmatched. This CDR3 has 14 residues. The CDR3 loop is CASSLVGQGGEQYF. The CDR3 DNA reads as TGTGCCAGCAGTTTAGTGGGACAGGGTGGGGAGCAGTACTTC.

This clonotype showed up just a few times. The genes are TRBV6-4 and TRBJ2-1, with 12 bases fitting TRBD2. The CDR3 has 15 residues. The J segment lost 5 bases and the V segment lost 3 bases, leaving 2 bases of the junction unmatched. The germline V gene encodes CDR1 MRHNA and CDR2 SNTAGT. CDR3 sequence: CASSELAGGNNEQFF. CDR3 in DNA: TGTGCCAGCAGTGAACTAGCGGGGGGTAACAATGAGCAGTTCTTC.

This clonotype was seen a few times. The CDR3 sequence: CASSQGIVSYEQYF. The CDR3 DNA reads as TGCGCCAGCAGCCAAGGGATAGTCTCCTACGAGCAGTACTTC. The chain recombines TRBV4-3 with TRBJ2-7; D gene ambiguous. CDR1 is LGHNA and CDR2 is YSLEER in the germline V gene. The CDR3 sequence is 14 residues long. V dropped 1 base and J dropped 0 bases, with 7 bases sitting between them.

J is TRBJ2-5 and V is TRBV3-1; 9 positions agree with TRBD1. This CDR3 is built from 15 residues. The J segment lost 5 bases and the V segment lost 4 bases, leaving 8 bases of the junction unmatched. Germline V lookup: CDR1 LGHDT, CDR2 YNNKEL (reference sequence). CDR3 nucleotide sequence: TGTGCCAGCAGCCCTCGGGACAGGGTGGGGGAGACCCAGTACTTC. Translation: CASSPRDRVGETQYF.